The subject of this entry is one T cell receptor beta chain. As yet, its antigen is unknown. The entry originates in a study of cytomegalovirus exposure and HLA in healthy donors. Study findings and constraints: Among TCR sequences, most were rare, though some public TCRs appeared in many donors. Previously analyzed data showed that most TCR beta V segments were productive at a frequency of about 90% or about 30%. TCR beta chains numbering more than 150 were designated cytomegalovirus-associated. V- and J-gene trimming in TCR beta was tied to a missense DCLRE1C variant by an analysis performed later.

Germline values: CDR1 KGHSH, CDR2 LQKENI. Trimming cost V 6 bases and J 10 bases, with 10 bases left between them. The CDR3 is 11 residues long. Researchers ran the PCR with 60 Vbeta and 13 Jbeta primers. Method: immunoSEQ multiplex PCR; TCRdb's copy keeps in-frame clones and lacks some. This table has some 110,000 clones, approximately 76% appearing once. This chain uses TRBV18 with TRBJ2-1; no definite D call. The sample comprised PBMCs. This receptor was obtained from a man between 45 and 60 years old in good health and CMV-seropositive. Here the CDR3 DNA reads TGTGCCAGCTCCAGATTGAAAGAGCAGTTCTTC. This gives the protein CASSRLKEQFF.